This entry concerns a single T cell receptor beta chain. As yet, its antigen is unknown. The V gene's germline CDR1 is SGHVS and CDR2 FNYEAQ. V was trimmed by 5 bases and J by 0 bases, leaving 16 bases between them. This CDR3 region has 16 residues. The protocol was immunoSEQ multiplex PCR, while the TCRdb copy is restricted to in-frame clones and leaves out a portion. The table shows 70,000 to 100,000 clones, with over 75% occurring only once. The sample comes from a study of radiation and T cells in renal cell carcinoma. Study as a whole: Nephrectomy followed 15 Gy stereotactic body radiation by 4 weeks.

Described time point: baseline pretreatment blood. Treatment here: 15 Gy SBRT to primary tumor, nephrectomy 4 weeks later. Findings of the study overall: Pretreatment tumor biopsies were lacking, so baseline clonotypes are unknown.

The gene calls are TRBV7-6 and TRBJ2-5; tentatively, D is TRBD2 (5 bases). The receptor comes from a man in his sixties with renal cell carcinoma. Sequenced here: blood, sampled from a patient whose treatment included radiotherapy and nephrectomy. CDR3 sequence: CASSIAGVTYQETQYF. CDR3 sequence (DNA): TGTGCCAGCAGCATTGCCGGGGTTACCTACCAAGAGACCCAGTACTTC.